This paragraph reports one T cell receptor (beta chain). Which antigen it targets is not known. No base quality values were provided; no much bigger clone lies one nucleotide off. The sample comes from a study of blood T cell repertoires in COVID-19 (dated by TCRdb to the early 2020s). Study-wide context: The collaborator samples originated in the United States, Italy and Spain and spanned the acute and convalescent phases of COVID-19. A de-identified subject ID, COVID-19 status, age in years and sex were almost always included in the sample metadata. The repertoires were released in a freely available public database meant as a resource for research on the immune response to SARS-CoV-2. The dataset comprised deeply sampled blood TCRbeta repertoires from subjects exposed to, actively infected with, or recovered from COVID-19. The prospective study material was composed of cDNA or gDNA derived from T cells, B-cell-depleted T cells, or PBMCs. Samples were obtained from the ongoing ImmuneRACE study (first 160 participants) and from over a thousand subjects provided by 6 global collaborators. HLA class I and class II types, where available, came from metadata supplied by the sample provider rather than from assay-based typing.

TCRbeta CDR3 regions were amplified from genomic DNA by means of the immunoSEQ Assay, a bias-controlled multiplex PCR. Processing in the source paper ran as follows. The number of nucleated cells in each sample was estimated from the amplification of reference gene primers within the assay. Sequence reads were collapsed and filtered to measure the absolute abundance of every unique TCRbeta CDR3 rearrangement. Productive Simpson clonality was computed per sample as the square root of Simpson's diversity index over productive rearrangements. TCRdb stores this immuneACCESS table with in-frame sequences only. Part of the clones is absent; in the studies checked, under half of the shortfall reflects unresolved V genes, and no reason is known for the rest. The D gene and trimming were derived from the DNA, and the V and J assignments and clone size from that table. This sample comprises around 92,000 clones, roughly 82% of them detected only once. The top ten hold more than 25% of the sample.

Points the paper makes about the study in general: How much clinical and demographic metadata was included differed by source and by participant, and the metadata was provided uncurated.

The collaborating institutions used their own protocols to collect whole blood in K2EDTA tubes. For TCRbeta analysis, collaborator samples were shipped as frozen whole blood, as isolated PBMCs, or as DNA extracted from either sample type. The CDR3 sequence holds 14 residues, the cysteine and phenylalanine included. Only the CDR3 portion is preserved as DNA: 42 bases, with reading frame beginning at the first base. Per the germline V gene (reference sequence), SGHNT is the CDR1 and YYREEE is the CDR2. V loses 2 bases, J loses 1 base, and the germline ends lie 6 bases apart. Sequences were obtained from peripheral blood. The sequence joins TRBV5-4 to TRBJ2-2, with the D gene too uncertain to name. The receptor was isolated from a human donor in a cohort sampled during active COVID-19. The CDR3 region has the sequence CASSLLLNTGELFF. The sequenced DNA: TGTGCCAGCAGCTTATTACTGAACACCGGGGAGCTGTTTTTT.